The T cell receptor beta chain described here comes from a study of CD8+ T cells in alopecia areata. Turning to the study itself: Each of the treated patients was given oral tofacitinib, 5 to 10 mg twice daily, for moderate-to-severe alopecia areata.

Reverse transcription of extracted RNA yielded cDNA, which provided the sequencing template. Generated by immunoSEQ multiplex PCR, the TCRdb table keeps only in-frame clones and is missing some. This table holds hundreds of thousands of clones, around two fifths found once. Described treatment: oral pan-JAK inhibitor, 5-10 mg twice daily. The V and J ends lost 6 bases and 0 bases respectively, with 15 bases between them. CDR3 length: 15 amino acids. Germline values: CDR1 KGHSH, CDR2 LQKENI. This clone was counted at least ten times. The starting material was CD4+ T cells sorted from blood, obtained between weeks 30 and 35, from a patient treated with tofacitinib. The chain has TRBV18 and TRBJ2-7; perhaps TRBD2 as D (6 bases). The TCR sequence derives from a human donor with alopecia areata. The CDR3 coding sequence is TGTGCCAGCTCCAACGCGGAGCGGGTCTCCTACGAGCAGTACTTC. Its translation is CASSNAERVSYEQYF.